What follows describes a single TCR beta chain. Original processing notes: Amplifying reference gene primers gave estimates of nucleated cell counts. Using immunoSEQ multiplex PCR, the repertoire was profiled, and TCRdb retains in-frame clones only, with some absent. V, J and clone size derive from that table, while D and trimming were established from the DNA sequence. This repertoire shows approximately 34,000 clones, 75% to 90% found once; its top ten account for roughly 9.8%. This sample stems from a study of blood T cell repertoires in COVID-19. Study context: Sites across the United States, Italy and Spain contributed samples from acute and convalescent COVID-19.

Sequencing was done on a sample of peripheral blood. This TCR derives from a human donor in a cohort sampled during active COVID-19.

CDR3 loop: CASSRGQGPYFYGYTF. DNA for the CDR3: TGTGCCAGCAGCCGCGGACAGGGTCCCTACTTCTATGGCTACACCTTC. The chain couples TRBV11-2 to TRBJ1-2, with TRBD1 identical over 8 bases. The V gene end was trimmed by 5 bases and the J gene end by 4 bases; junction bases not matched to a gene: 12. Germline CDR1 reads SGHAT; CDR2 reads FQNNGV. This CDR3 has 16 amino acids.